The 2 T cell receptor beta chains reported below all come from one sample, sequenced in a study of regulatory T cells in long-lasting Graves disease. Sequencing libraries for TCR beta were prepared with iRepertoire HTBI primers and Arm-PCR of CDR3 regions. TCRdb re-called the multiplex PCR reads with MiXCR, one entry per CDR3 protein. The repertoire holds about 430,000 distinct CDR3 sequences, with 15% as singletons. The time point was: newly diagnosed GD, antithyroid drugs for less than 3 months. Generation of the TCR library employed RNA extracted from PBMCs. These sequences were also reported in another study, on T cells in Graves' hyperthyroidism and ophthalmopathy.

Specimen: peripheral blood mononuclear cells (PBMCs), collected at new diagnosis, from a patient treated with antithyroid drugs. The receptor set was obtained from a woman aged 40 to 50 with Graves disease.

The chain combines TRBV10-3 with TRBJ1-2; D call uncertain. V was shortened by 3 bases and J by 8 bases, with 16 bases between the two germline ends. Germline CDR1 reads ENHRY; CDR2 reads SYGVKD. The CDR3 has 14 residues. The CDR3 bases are TGTGCCATCAGTGAAACCGACAACTATGGAGGCTACACCTTC. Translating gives CAISETDNYGGYTF.

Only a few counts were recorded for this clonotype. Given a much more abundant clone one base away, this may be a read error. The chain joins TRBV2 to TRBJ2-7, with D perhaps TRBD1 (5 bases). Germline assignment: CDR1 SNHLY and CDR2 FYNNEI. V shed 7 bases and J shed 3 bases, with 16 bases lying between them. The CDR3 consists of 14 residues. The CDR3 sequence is CASTLKGVDYEQYF. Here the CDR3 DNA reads TGTGCCAGCACCTTAAAAGGGGTCGACTACGAGCAGTACTTC.